This entry is about one TCR beta chain. This entry belongs to a study of blood T cell repertoires in COVID-19. In the study overall: Acute-phase and convalescent COVID-19 samples originated in the United States, Italy and Spain.

CDR3 length: 13 residues. The ends lost 6 bases at V and 6 bases at J; junction bases unmatched: 6. As originally analysed: From reference gene primer amplification, estimates of nucleated cell counts were derived. This table comes from immunoSEQ multiplex PCR, and its TCRdb copy is limited to in-frame clones, with some not included. The V and J calls and clone size come from that table; D and trimming were worked out from the DNA. The sample gives about 160,000 clones, roughly four fifths of which show up once; 20% to 25% is in the top ten. Sequenced sample: peripheral blood. The receptor was isolated from a woman at least 80 years old with acute or convalescent COVID-19. The gene calls are TRBV12-3 or TRBV12-4 and TRBJ1-1, with 8 positions matching TRBD1. The CDR3 here is CASSLQGDPEAFF. DNA of the CDR3: TGTGCCAGCAGCCTACAGGGGGACCCTGAAGCTTTCTTT.